This is a list of T cell receptor beta chains from one sample in a study of blood T cell repertoires in COVID-19. Measured with immunoSEQ multiplex PCR; TCRdb has only the in-frame clones, and not every one. The sample consists of fewer than 200,000 clones, less than 85% of them appearing once. The sample taken for sequencing was PBMCs or T cells enriched from blood (not recorded which). The receptors here all came from a woman aged 50 to 65 who had recovered from COVID-19. CDR3s include the opening cysteine and the closing phenylalanine or tryptophan. D genes are given only for firm matches. A row's size may be missing; if present it is once, few, many or a size class.

abundance	v_gene	j_gene	d_gene	CDR3aa	CDR3nt
NA	TRBV28	TRBJ1-5	NA	CASSSPGLDQPQHF	TGTGCCAGCAGTTCCCCTGGACTAGATCAGCCCCAGCATTTT
NA	TRBV12-2	TRBJ2-1	NA	CASRLARCRGDSNEQFF	TGTGCAAGTCGCTTAGCGCGATGCAGGGGTGATTCGAATGAGCAGTTCTTC
NA	TRBV19	TRBJ1-1	NA	CASSMGRGTEAFF	TGTGCCAGTAGTATGGGCAGGGGCACTGAAGCTTTCTTT
NA	TRBV29-1	TRBJ1-1	NA	CSVVEGASTAFF	TGCAGCGTTGTTGAGGGAGCGTCCACAGCTTTCTTT
few	TRBV9	TRBJ1-1	TRBD1	CASSVSDRGTEAFF	TGTGCCAGCAGCGTATCGGACAGGGGCACTGAAGCTTTCTTT
NA	TRBV9	TRBJ2-3	TRBD2	CASSPQGSGGGDTQYF	TGTGCCAGCAGCCCCCAGGGTAGCGGGGGGGGAGATACGCAGTATTTT
NA	TRBV6-6	TRBJ2-6	NA	CASSYQFGANVLTF	TGTGCCAGCAGTTACCAGTTCGGGGCCAACGTCCTGACTTTC
NA	TRBV3-1/TRBV3-2	TRBJ1-1	NA	CASSQSSQLSFEAFF	TGTGCCAGCAGCCAATCATCACAGCTATCGTTTGAAGCTTTCTTT
NA	TRBV9	TRBJ2-1	TRBD2	CASSVRGGGLYNEQFF	TGTGCCAGCAGCGTAAGGGGCGGGGGGCTCTACAATGAGCAGTTCTTC
NA	TRBV12-3/TRBV12-4	TRBJ1-6	NA	CASSRGSNSPLHF	TGTGCCAGCAGTAGAGGGTCCAATTCACCCCTCCACTTT